Shown below are 6 T cell receptor beta chains from a single sample sequenced in a study of metastatic and nonmetastatic thyroid tumors. Patients were all untreated before their thyroid surgery. TCRdb ran MiXCR on the PCR reads. The sample lists fewer than 30,000 clones; about 16% were seen once. The sequenced sample was blood. All receptors come from a female donor with papillary thyroid cancer or a benign thyroid nodule (not recorded which). Some clones in this sample may be carry-over from other donors' samples.

This clone was counted ten times or more. The chain links TRBV24-1 to TRBJ2-5; D is tentatively TRBD1 or TRBD2 (5 bases each). The CDR3 extends over 13 amino acids. Germline assignment: CDR1 KGHDR and CDR2 SFDVKD. V was trimmed by 9 bases and J by 1 base, leaving 11 bases between them. CDR3 bases: TGTGCCACCCAAGGGACCTTCCAAGAGACCCAGTACTTC. Translation: CATQGTFQETQYF.

This clone is labeled medium-sized (0.01 to 0.1%). V and J are TRBV12-3 or TRBV12-4 and TRBJ1-2; perhaps TRBD1 as D (5 bases). V lost 6 bases and J lost 3, with 11 bases in between. There are 13 residues in the CDR3. CDR3 nucleotides: TGTGCCAGCAGGGATCGGGGCGACTATGGCTACACCTTC. Protein sequence: CASRDRGDYGYTF.

This clone was observed many times. V and J are TRBV25-1 and TRBJ2-3, with D unclear. Germline CDR1 MGHDK, CDR2 SYGVNS. The CDR3 is 12 amino acids. V lost 6 bases, J lost 2 bases, and 6 bases lay in between. The CDR3 protein is CASRTDTDTQYF. CDR3 nucleotides: TGTGCCAGCAGGACGGACACAGATACGCAGTATTTT.

This clone has more than one count but fewer than ten. Sequence at one end of the junction differs from germline and may be a read error. The chain recombines TRBV2 with TRBJ1-1; D remains unclear. Germline CDR1 and CDR2: SNHLY and FYNNEI. The CDR3 spans 14 residues. DNA for the CDR3: TGTGCCAGCAGGTACTTGTACCTTAACACTGAAGCTTTCTTC. Its translation is CASRYLYLNTEAFF.

Of note for this clone: A single base separates this from a much larger clone, so it may be a read error. The chain employs TRBV20-1 and TRBJ2-3; 16 nucleotides agree with TRBD2. This CDR3 has 17 amino acids. The germline gives CDR1 DFQATT, CDR2 SNEGSKA (reference sequence). The CDR3, as DNA: TGCAGTGCTAGACCCGGGACTAGCGGGGGGGACACAGATAAGCAGTATTTT. It translates to CSARPGTSGGDTDKQYF.

This clone has only a few counts. A read error may account for a junction end that differs from germline. The sample contains more than one DNA sequence encoding this CDR3. This chain uses TRBV27 with TRBJ1-5, with D tentatively TRBD1 (5 bases). This CDR3 comprises 17 residues. Germline V gives CDR1 MNHEY, CDR2 SMNVEV (reference sequence). This CDR3 is CASSLTGGRNGNQPQHF. CDR3 bases: TGTGCCAGCAGTTTGACGGGGGGGAGGAATGGCAATCAGCCACAGCATTTT.